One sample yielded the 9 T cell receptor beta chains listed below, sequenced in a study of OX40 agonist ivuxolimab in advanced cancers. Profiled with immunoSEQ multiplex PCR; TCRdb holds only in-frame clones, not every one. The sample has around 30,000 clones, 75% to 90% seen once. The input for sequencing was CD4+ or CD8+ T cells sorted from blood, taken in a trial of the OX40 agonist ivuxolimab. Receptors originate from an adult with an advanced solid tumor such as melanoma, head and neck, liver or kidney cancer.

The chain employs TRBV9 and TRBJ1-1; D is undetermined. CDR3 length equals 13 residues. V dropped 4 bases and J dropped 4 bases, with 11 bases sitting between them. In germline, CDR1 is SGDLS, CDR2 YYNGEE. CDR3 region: CASSLSGVTEAFF. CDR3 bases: TGTGCCAGCAGCCTCAGTGGTGTCACTGAAGCTTTCTTT.

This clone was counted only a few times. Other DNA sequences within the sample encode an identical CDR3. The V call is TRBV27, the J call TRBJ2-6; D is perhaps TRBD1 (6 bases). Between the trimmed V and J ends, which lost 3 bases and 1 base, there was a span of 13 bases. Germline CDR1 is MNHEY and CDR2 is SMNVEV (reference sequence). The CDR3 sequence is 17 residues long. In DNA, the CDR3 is TGTGCCAGCAGTTTGGGGGCAGGCCCTTCTGGGGCCAACGTCCTGACTTTC. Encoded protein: CASSLGAGPSGANVLTF. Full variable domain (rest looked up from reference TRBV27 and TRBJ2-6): EAQVTQNPRYLITVTGKKLTVTCSQNMNHEYMSWYRQDPGLGLRQIYYSMNVEVTDKGDVPEGYKVSRKEKRNFPLILESPSPNQTSLYFCASSLGAGPSGANVLTFGAGSRLTVL.

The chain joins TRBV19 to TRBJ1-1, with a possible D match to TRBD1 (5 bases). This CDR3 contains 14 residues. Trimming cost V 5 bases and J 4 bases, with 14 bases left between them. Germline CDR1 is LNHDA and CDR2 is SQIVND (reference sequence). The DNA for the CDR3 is TGTGCCAGTAGTGGAGGGAGAGGGGTCACTGAAGCTTTCTTT. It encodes CASSGGRGVTEAFF. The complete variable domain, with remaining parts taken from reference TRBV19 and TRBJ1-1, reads DGGITQSPKYLFRKEGQNVTLSCEQNLNHDAMYWYRQDPGQGLRLIYYSQIVNDFQKGDIAEGYSVSREKKESFPLTVTSAQKNPTAFYLCASSGGRGVTEAFFGQGTRLTVV.

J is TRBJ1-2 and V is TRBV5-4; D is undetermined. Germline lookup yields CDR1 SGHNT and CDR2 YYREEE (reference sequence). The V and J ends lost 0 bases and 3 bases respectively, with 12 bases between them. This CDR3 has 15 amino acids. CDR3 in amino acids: CASSLEEGFDYGYTF. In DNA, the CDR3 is TGTGCCAGCAGCTTGGAGGAGGGATTTGACTATGGCTACACCTTC. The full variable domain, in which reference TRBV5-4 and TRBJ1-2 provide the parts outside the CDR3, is ETGVTQSPTHLIKTRGQQVTLRCSSQSGHNTVSWYQQALGQGPQFIFQYYREEENGRGNFPPRFSGLQFPNYSSELNVNALELDDSALYLCASSLEEGFDYGYTFGSGTRLTVV.

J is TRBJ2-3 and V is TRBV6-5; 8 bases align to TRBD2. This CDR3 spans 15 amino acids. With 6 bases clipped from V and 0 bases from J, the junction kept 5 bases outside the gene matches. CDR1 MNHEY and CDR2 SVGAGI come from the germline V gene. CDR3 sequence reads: CASSGAGASTDTQYF. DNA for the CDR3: TGTGCCAGCAGCGGAGCGGGAGCTAGCACAGATACGCAGTATTTT.

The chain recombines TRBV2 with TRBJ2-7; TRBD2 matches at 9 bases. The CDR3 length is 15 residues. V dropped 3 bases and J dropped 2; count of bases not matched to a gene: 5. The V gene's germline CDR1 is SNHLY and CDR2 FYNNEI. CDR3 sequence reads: CASSETSGSTYEQYF. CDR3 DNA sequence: TGTGCCAGCAGTGAGACTAGCGGATCTACCTACGAGCAGTACTTC. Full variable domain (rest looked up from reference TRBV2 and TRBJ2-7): EPEVTQTPSHQVTQMGQEVILRCVPISNHLYFYWYRQILGQKVEFLVSFYNNEISEKSEIFDDQFSVERPDGSNFTLKIRSTKLEDSAMYFCASSETSGSTYEQYFGPGTRLTVT.

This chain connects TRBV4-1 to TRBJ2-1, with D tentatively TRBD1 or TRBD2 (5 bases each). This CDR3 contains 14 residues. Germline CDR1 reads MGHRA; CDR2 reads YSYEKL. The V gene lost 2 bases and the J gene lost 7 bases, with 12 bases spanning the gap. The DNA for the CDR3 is TGCGCCAGCAGCCAACGGGCCTGGGGGAATGAGCAGTTCTTC. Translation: CASSQRAWGNEQFF.

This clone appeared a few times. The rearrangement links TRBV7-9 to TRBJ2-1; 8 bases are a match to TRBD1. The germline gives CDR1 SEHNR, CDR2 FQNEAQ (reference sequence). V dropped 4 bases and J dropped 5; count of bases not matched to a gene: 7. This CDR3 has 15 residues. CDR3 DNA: TGTGCCAGCAGCTCAGCAGACAGGGGACACAATGAGCAGTTCTTC. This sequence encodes CASSSADRGHNEQFF.

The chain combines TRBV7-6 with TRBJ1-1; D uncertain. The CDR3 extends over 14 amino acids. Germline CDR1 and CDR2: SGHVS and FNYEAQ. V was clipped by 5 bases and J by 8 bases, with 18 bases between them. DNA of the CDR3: TGTGCCAGCAGCGCGCGAAGAGGGAGCTTAGAAGCTTTCTTT. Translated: CASSARRGSLEAFF.